This note documents a single T cell receptor (beta chain) sequence. Its antigen is unknown. One base away there is no much larger clone; base qualities are not given. TCRbeta CDR3 regions were amplified from genomic DNA by means of the immunoSEQ Assay, a bias-controlled multiplex PCR. The authors processed their data as follows. Nucleated cell counts per sample were estimated from amplification of reference gene primers within the assay. Sequence reads were collapsed and filtered to measure the absolute abundance of every unique TCRbeta CDR3 rearrangement. For each sample, productive Simpson clonality was calculated as the square root of Simpson's diversity index over productive rearrangements. TCRdb mirrors the immuneACCESS table, restricted to in-frame sequences. Some clones are absent from its copies; in checked studies, under half trace to an unresolved V gene, and the reason for the others is unknown. D and trimming come from the DNA, and the V and J calls and clone size come from that table. The sample has around 21,000 clones on record, roughly 80% of them singletons. The ten largest clonotypes hold 3.2% of the sample.

Whole blood was collected in K2EDTA tubes by collaborating institutions according to the institutions' own protocols. Collaborator samples were shipped for TCRbeta analysis as frozen whole blood, isolated PBMCs, or DNA extracted from either sample type. The source of the sample is a study of blood T cell repertoires in COVID-19 (dated by TCRdb to 2018 to 2020). Concerning the study at large: Samples from collaborators originated in the United States, Italy and Spain and spanned both the acute and convalescent phases of COVID-19. The prospective study material was composed of cDNA or gDNA derived from T cells, B-cell-depleted T cells, or PBMCs. Deeply sampled blood TCRbeta repertoires from subjects exposed to, actively infected with, or recovered from COVID-19 were included in the dataset. The repertoires were released in a freely available public database intended as a resource for research on the immune response to SARS-CoV-2. Samples were obtained from the ongoing ImmuneRACE study (first 160 participants) and from 1,254 subjects provided by 6 global collaborators. The sample metadata nearly always contained a de-identified subject ID, COVID-19 status, age in years and sex. Where available, HLA class I and class II types were taken from metadata supplied by the sample provider and were not determined by assay-based typing. The research as a whole found: The quantity of clinical and demographic metadata differed by source and by participant and was supplied without curation.

At the junction V is shortened by 5 bases and J by 7 bases, with 15 bases in between. The germline V gene specifies MNHEY as CDR1 and SVGAGI as CDR2. There are 14 amino acids in the CDR3, from cysteine to phenylalanine inclusive. The sequence is cut down to CDR3 DNA, 42 bases in frame from base 1. Material for sequencing was peripheral blood. The receptor's source is a man aged 35 to 55 with acute or convalescent COVID-19. This receptor chain uses TRBV6-5 and TRBJ1-5, with no confident D gene call. The DNA is as follows: TGTGCCAGCAGTCGGCGGGAACCAGAACAGCCCCAGCATTTT. This gives the protein CASSRREPEQPQHF.